What follows is one T cell receptor (beta chain) and its context. The sample originates from a study of blood T cell repertoires in COVID-19. Looking at the study overall: Acute-phase and convalescent COVID-19 samples originated in the United States, Italy and Spain. T cells, B-cell-depleted T cells, or PBMCs supplied cDNA or gDNA.

Per the original methods: Using reference gene primer amplification, nucleated cell counts were estimated. The data were produced by immunoSEQ multiplex PCR, yet TCRdb's version contains in-frame clones alone and is incomplete. V and J calls and clone size come straight from that table; D and trimming were deduced from the DNA. In the table there are roughly 250,000 clones, 75% to 85% of which are singletons. Germline V gives CDR1 SGHVS, CDR2 FQNEAQ. CDR3 length equals 16 residues. With 0 bases clipped from V and 4 bases from J, the junction kept 2 bases outside the gene matches. The J gene is TRBJ2-5, the V gene TRBV7-8; 13 bases fit TRBD2. The material sequenced was peripheral blood. This sequence originates from a woman aged 60-70 years with active or convalescent COVID-19. This chain's CDR3 is CASSLATSGGPETQYF. CDR3 coding DNA: TGTGCCAGCAGCTTAGCGACTAGCGGGGGGCCAGAGACCCAGTACTTC.